These T cell receptor beta chains were read from a single sample in a study of T cell responses to AZD1222 COVID-19 vaccine. Method: immunoSEQ multiplex PCR; TCRdb's copy keeps in-frame clones and lacks some. The sample holds approximately 150,000 clones, 85% to 90% seen once. Sample: peripheral blood, taken 28 days after the second dose of the MenACWY control vaccine. These TCRs come from an adult who received the MenACWY meningococcal vaccine as a control. The CDR3 runs from the conserved cysteine through the conserved F or W. The D gene is left open where the match is weak. Size is stated for part of the rows, as once, few or many counts, or as a class when the clone is expanded.

clone size: -
J gene: TRBJ2-1
D gene: -
V gene: TRBV10-3
CDR3 protein: CAISESQVKANEQFF
CDR3 DNA: TGTGCCATCAGTGAGTCCCAGGTAAAGGCCAATGAGCAGTTCTTC

clone size: -
J gene: TRBJ1-2
D gene: -
V gene: TRBV5-6
CDR3 protein: CASSSLFDSSGGYTF
CDR3 DNA: TGTGCCAGCAGCTCTTTGTTCGACAGCTCAGGGGGCTACACCTTC

clone size: -
J gene: TRBJ2-7
D gene: -
V gene: TRBV7-7
CDR3 protein: CASSLDLGGYYEQYF
CDR3 DNA: TGTGCCAGCAGCTTAGACCTCGGCGGGTACTACGAGCAGTACTTC

clone size: -
J gene: TRBJ2-7
D gene: -
V gene: TRBV19
CDR3 protein: CASSSGENEQYF
CDR3 DNA: TGTGCCAGTAGTAGCGGGGAGAACGAGCAGTACTTC

clone size: -
J gene: TRBJ1-4
D gene: -
V gene: TRBV13
CDR3 protein: CASSLGAAGLFF
CDR3 DNA: TGTGCCAGCAGCCTTGGGGCCGCCGGGCTGTTTTTT

clone size: -
J gene: TRBJ1-1
D gene: TRBD1
V gene: TRBV30
CDR3 protein: CAWSAKVGGRNTEAFF
CDR3 DNA: TGTGCCTGGAGTGCAAAGGTAGGGGGCAGGAACACTGAAGCTTTCTTT

clone size: -
J gene: TRBJ1-5
D gene: -
V gene: TRBV4-3
CDR3 protein: CASSQELGLGREQPQHF
CDR3 DNA: TGCGCCAGCAGCCAAGAGCTAGGGTTGGGCAGGGAGCAGCCCCAGCATTTT

clone size: -
J gene: TRBJ2-7
D gene: TRBD1
V gene: TRBV11-3
CDR3 protein: CASSLLGTGSYEQYF
CDR3 DNA: TGTGCCAGCAGCCTCCTCGGGACAGGGTCCTACGAGCAGTACTTC

clone size: -
J gene: TRBJ2-7
D gene: -
V gene: TRBV27
CDR3 protein: CASSPSPSYEQYF
CDR3 DNA: TGTGCCAGCAGTCCCAGCCCGTCCTACGAGCAGTACTTC

clone size: -
J gene: TRBJ1-2
D gene: TRBD1
V gene: TRBV5-4
CDR3 protein: CASSWGGQGEGYGYTF
CDR3 DNA: TGTGCCAGCAGCTGGGGGGGACAGGGGGAAGGCTATGGCTACACCTTC

clone size: -
J gene: TRBJ1-4
D gene: TRBD1
V gene: TRBV6-6
CDR3 protein: CASSYPLGQISEKLFF
CDR3 DNA: TGTGCCAGCAGTTACCCCTTGGGACAGATTAGTGAAAAACTGTTTTTT

clone size: -
J gene: TRBJ2-7
D gene: TRBD1
V gene: TRBV6-5
CDR3 protein: CASSYSEIQGRYF
CDR3 DNA: TGTGCCAGCAGTTACTCGGAGATACAGGGGCGGTACTTC

clone size: -
J gene: TRBJ1-4
D gene: -
V gene: TRBV28
CDR3 protein: CASSLAPGSNEKLFF
CDR3 DNA: TGTGCCAGCAGTTTGGCGCCAGGGTCTAATGAAAAACTGTTTTTT

clone size: -
J gene: TRBJ2-7
D gene: TRBD1
V gene: TRBV19
CDR3 protein: CARTGTGGYEQYF
CDR3 DNA: TGTGCCCGGACCGGGACAGGGGGTTACGAGCAGTACTTC

clone size: -
J gene: TRBJ2-3
D gene: TRBD2
V gene: TRBV28
CDR3 protein: CASSPSGRVDTQYF
CDR3 DNA: TGTGCCAGCAGTCCTAGCGGGAGGGTAGATACGCAGTATTTT

clone size: -
J gene: TRBJ2-7
D gene: TRBD1
V gene: TRBV14
CDR3 protein: CASSQFRGQAYEQYF
CDR3 DNA: TGTGCCAGCAGCCAATTTCGAGGACAGGCATACGAGCAGTACTTC

clone size: -
J gene: TRBJ1-1
D gene: TRBD1
V gene: TRBV7-9
CDR3 protein: CASSLRVTGTQNTEAFF
CDR3 DNA: TGTGCCAGCAGCTTAAGAGTGACAGGGACCCAGAACACTGAAGCTTTCTTT

clone size: -
J gene: TRBJ2-1
D gene: -
V gene: TRBV4-1
CDR3 protein: CASSQVRLGGANEQFF
CDR3 DNA: TGCGCCAGCAGCCAAGTTAGACTAGGAGGGGCTAATGAGCAGTTCTTC

clone size: -
J gene: TRBJ2-3
D gene: TRBD1
V gene: TRBV4-3
CDR3 protein: CASSLIRDRVTDTQYF
CDR3 DNA: TGCGCCAGCAGCCTCATCCGGGACAGGGTAACAGATACGCAGTATTTT

clone size: -
J gene: TRBJ1-3
D gene: -
V gene: TRBV7-2
CDR3 protein: CASSLALWSSGNTIYF
CDR3 DNA: TGTGCCAGCAGCTTAGCGCTCTGGAGCTCTGGAAACACCATATATTTT

clone size: -
J gene: TRBJ1-1
D gene: -
V gene: TRBV24-1
CDR3 protein: CATSDFTGGEAFF
CDR3 DNA: TGTGCCACCAGTGATTTTACCGGGGGTGAAGCTTTCTTT

clone size: -
J gene: TRBJ2-7
D gene: -
V gene: TRBV28
CDR3 protein: CAIRGQGDEQYF
CDR3 DNA: TGTGCCATCAGAGGTCAGGGCGACGAGCAGTACTTC

clone size: -
J gene: TRBJ2-3
D gene: -
V gene: TRBV4-3
CDR3 protein: CASSQVVGSTDTQYF
CDR3 DNA: TGCGCCAGCAGCCAAGTAGTCGGGAGCACAGATACGCAGTATTTT

clone size: -
J gene: TRBJ1-2
D gene: -
V gene: TRBV2
CDR3 protein: CASSEAYDSRDF
CDR3 DNA: TGTGCCAGCAGTGAAGCTTACGACTCCCGGGACTTC

clone size: -
J gene: TRBJ2-7
D gene: TRBD1
V gene: TRBV10-2
CDR3 protein: CASTSGRGQNEQYF
CDR3 DNA: TGCGCCAGTACAAGTGGCAGGGGGCAAAACGAGCAGTACTTC

clone size: -
J gene: TRBJ2-3
D gene: TRBD1
V gene: TRBV10-2
CDR3 protein: CASSTGQGGDTQYF
CDR3 DNA: TGCGCCAGCAGTACGGGACAGGGTGGCGATACGCAGTATTTT

clone size: few
J gene: TRBJ1-5
D gene: -
V gene: TRBV10-3
CDR3 protein: CAIAGDNQPQHF
CDR3 DNA: TGTGCCATCGCAGGAGACAATCAGCCCCAGCATTTT

clone size: -
J gene: TRBJ2-3
D gene: -
V gene: TRBV19
CDR3 protein: CASSRGASSTDTQYF
CDR3 DNA: TGTGCCAGTAGTAGAGGGGCCTCGAGCACAGATACGCAGTATTTT